These T cell receptor beta chains were read from a single sample in a study of monozygotic twins with cystic fibrosis. Sequenced by immunoSEQ multiplex PCR; TCRdb stores in-frame clones only, minus some. This sample carries 25,000 to 30,000 clones, 85% of them seen once, and the ten largest clones take roughly 0.85%. The sequencing sample was made of blood. Receptors were obtained from a girl aged 2 to 9 with cystic fibrosis. CDR3s include the opening cysteine and the closing phenylalanine or tryptophan. The size entry is marked missing in some rows and otherwise reads once, few, many or a size class.

v_call	clone_size	j_call	cdr3_aa
TRBV30	NA	TRBJ2-3	CAWRGAETGVTQYF
TRBV27	NA	TRBJ2-3	CASSLLAGGLTDTQYF
TRBV11-3	once	TRBJ2-2	CASSPRTSGRSRNTGELFF
TRBV30	NA	TRBJ1-5	CAWSARTGRYNQPQHF
TRBV30	NA	TRBJ2-3	CAWAGFLAGRGTDTQYF
TRBV5-1	NA	TRBJ2-3	CASSLTGTADTQYF
TRBV11-2	NA	TRBJ2-1	CASSLGLAGGSEQFF
TRBV2	NA	TRBJ2-1	CASAGGYDNEQFF
TRBV19	NA	TRBJ1-5	CASARDRGRQPQHF
TRBV15	NA	TRBJ2-1	CATWDGLAGEMLF
TRBV7-9	NA	TRBJ1-1	CASSHDGGPEAFF
TRBV5-6	NA	TRBJ1-1	CASSLKSENTEAFF
TRBV6-4	few	TRBJ2-1	CASSEAGGFNEQFF
TRBV27	NA	TRBJ2-7	CASSLGADYEQYF
TRBV27	NA	TRBJ2-7	CASSFSGTGVKQYF
TRBV30	NA	TRBJ2-7	CAWSIWREQYF
TRBV21-1	NA	TRBJ2-7	CASSKHEEERGDEQYF
TRBV25-1	NA	TRBJ2-2	CASREGQGQDTGELFF
TRBV5-1	NA	TRBJ2-2	CASSLALSASNTGELFF
TRBV11-2	NA	TRBJ2-3	CASSFITDTQYF
TRBV29-1	NA	TRBJ2-1	CSVEVLRRPNEQFF
TRBV27	NA	TRBJ2-7	CASSYIGPNYEQYF
TRBV4-1	NA	TRBJ1-2	CASSQFIGQGADYGYTF
TRBV25-1	NA	TRBJ2-1	CASSDWGTGGRNEQFF
TRBV7-2	NA	TRBJ2-5	CASSKQARGETQYF
TRBV6-5	NA	TRBJ1-3	CASTIAVGNTIYF
TRBV5-1	NA	TRBJ2-1	CASSLVAGGNEQFF
TRBV27	NA	TRBJ2-5	CASSSLGETQYF